The clone carrying this T cell receptor (beta chain) was found once. This sample was taken from a study of blood T cell repertoires in COVID-19. Clones were sequenced by immunoSEQ multiplex PCR, and TCRdb holds only the in-frame ones, with some missing. The repertoire holds 150,000 to 200,000 clones, with around 86% as singletons. The CDR3 spans 14 residues. With V trimmed by 1 base and J by 3 bases, 2 bases remained unmatched. The germline V gene has CDR1 SGHVS and CDR2 FQNEAQ. The gene calls are TRBV7-8 and TRBJ2-5; 7 nucleotides align to TRBD1. What was sequenced was PBMCs or T cells enriched from blood (not recorded which). This clonotype originated in a middle-aged woman in a cohort exposed to, infected with or recovered from COVID-19 (not recorded which). The DNA of the CDR3 is TGTGCCAGCAGCTTAGTTACAGGGGAAGAGACCCAGTACTTC. Its translation is CASSLVTGEETQYF. Looking up the rest from reference TRBV7-8 and TRBJ2-5 gives the full variable domain: GAGVSQSPRYKVAKRGQDVALRCDPISGHVSLFWYQQALGQGPEFLTYFQNEAQLDKSGLPSDRFFAERPEGSVSTLKIQRTQQEDSAVYLCASSLVTGEETQYFGPGTRLLVL.